One and the same sample provided the 15 T cell receptor beta chains below, sequenced in a study of radiotherapy plus CTLA-4 blockade in lung cancer. Sequencing was performed with immunoSEQ multiplex PCR; in TCRdb, only in-frame clones are kept and a portion is missing. The repertoire holds some 96,000 clones, with 85% to 90% as singletons. Material: peripheral blood, obtained from a patient treated with radiotherapy plus ipilimumab. These receptors originate from a human donor with non-small cell lung cancer that progressed on radiotherapy plus ipilimumab.

V is TRBV29-1 and J is TRBJ1-1; possible D gene TRBD1, 6 bases. The CDR3 runs 15 residues. Germline assignment: CDR1 SQVTM and CDR2 ANQGSEA. V was cut by 6 bases and J by 5 bases, with 22 bases left in between. The CDR3 here is CSVQPTGSIGTEAFF. CDR3 nucleotides: TGCAGCGTCCAACCCACAGGGAGCATCGGTACTGAAGCTTTCTTT.

This clone was counted a few times. The chain links TRBV11-1 to TRBJ2-1; TRBD2 matches 7 bases. V shed 5 bases and J 7 bases; nucleotides not matched to a gene: 8. Looked up from germline, CDR1 is SGHAT and CDR2 is FQDESV (reference sequence). The CDR3 sequence is 14 residues long. This CDR3 reads CASSPPGTTNEQFF. The CDR3 region has the DNA TGTGCCAGCAGCCCACCCGGGACTACGAATGAGCAGTTCTTC. Full variable domain (outside the CDR3, taken from reference TRBV11-1 and TRBJ2-1): EAEVAQSPRYKITEKSQAVAFWCDPISGHATLYWYRQILGQGPELLVQFQDESVVDDSQLPKDRFSAERLKGVDSTLKIQPAELGDSAMYLCASSPPGTTNEQFFGPGTRLTVL.

The chain has TRBV18 and TRBJ1-5, with TRBD1 as a possible D gene (5 bases). In germline, CDR1 is KGHSH, CDR2 LQKENI. Trimming removed 1 base from V and 3 bases from J, with 7 bases in between. The CDR3 has 14 amino acids. CDR3 loop: CASSPQGNNQPQHF. CDR3 coding DNA: TGTGCCAGCTCACCACAGGGGAACAATCAGCCCCAGCATTTT.

The rearrangement uses TRBV23-1 and TRBJ2-7; possible D gene TRBD1, 5 bases. TRBV23-1 is identified as an open reading frame with a role that is uncertain. This CDR3 comprises 17 residues. The V gene lost 6 bases and the J gene lost 0 bases, with 21 bases spanning the gap. The CDR3 spells CASSPDRFKPHSYEQYF. The DNA for the CDR3 is TGCGCCAGCAGCCCCGACAGATTTAAGCCACACTCCTACGAGCAGTACTTC.

This chain connects TRBV5-1 to TRBJ1-1; no clear D gene. CDR1 is SGHRS and CDR2 is YFSETQ in the germline V gene. Trimming stripped 4 bases from V and 6 bases from J, with 10 bases between. This CDR3 region has 12 residues. Written as DNA, the CDR3 is TGCGCCAGCAGCAAGGGTCTGGCTGAAGCTTTCTTT. Residues: CASSKGLAEAFF. Combining the CDR3 with reference TRBV5-1 and TRBJ1-1 gives the whole variable domain KAGVTQTPRYLIKTRGQQVTLSCSPISGHRSVSWYQQTPGQGLQFLFEYFSETQRNKGNFPGRFSGRQFSNSRSEMNVSTLELGDSALYLCASSKGLAEAFFGQGTRLTVV.

This CDR3 reads CASSNDRKAFF. The DNA of the CDR3 is TGCGCCAGCAGCAACGACAGGAAAGCTTTCTTT. The V gene is TRBV5-1, the J gene TRBJ1-1, with D possibly being TRBD1 (6 bases). Deletions cut 4 bases from V and 9 bases from J, with 10 bases between. CDR3 length equals 11 residues. Germline loops: CDR1 SGHRS, CDR2 YFSETQ.

This chain joins TRBV5-1 and TRBJ1-2; 7 bases line up with TRBD1. The germline V gene has CDR1 SGHRS and CDR2 YFSETQ. The J segment lost 2 bases and the V segment lost 0 bases, leaving 4 bases of the junction unmatched. The CDR3 extends over 15 amino acids. The CDR3 spells CASSLEDRRNYGYTF. The CDR3 DNA reads as TGCGCCAGCAGCTTGGAGGACAGGCGAAACTATGGCTACACCTTC.

This clone is medium-sized. The CDR3 DNA reads as TGCGCCAGCAGTCTCTCGGTGAACACTGAAGCTTTCTTT. Amino acids: CASSLSVNTEAFF. The chain has TRBV10-1 and TRBJ1-1, with unresolved D. V was clipped by 5 bases and J by 0 bases, with 7 bases between them. The CDR3 spans 13 residues. The germline CDR1 and CDR2 sequences are WNHNN and SYGVQD (reference sequence).

This clone was detected once. The chain carries TRBV19 and TRBJ2-3, with D perhaps TRBD1 (5 bases). Per germline, CDR1 LNHDA and CDR2 SQIVND (reference sequence). The ends were cut back, 5 bases at V and 1 base at J, with 13 bases in the middle. The CDR3 loop spans 15 amino acids. Here the CDR3 reads CASSPQGRGTDTQYF. The CDR3 DNA follows: TGTGCCAGTAGTCCCCAGGGCCGGGGCACAGATACGCAGTATTTT.

V is TRBV5-1 and J is TRBJ2-3, with 7 positions matching TRBD2. Germline trimming cut 2 bases from V and 5 bases from J; bases unmatched to any gene: 11. CDR3 length: 16 residues. Looked up from germline, CDR1 is SGHRS and CDR2 is YFSETQ. In nucleotides, the CDR3 is TGCGCCAGCAGCTTTGGGCTGGCGGGAGTGGGAGATACGCAGTATTTT. This codes for CASSFGLAGVGDTQYF.

The V and J genes are TRBV7-8 and TRBJ1-1; 10 positions match TRBD1. This CDR3 spans 13 amino acids. The germline gives CDR1 SGHVS, CDR2 FQNEAQ. After removal of 4 bases from V and 11 bases from J, the junction contained 7 bases not matched to a gene. The CDR3 reads CASSSDRGQNAFF. The CDR3 DNA is TGTGCCAGCAGCTCCGACAGGGGGCAGAATGCTTTCTTT.

The chain combines TRBV2 with TRBJ1-1, with D unresolved. The V gene's germline CDR1 is SNHLY and CDR2 FYNNEI. The CDR3 runs 14 residues. V was pared by 6 bases and J by 0 bases, with 11 bases between. The CDR3 DNA sequence: TGTGCCAGCAGGCAGACTGAATTGAACACTGAAGCTTTCTTT. Translated: CASRQTELNTEAFF.

The CDR3 is CASQEVGGAEKPFF. The CDR3 bases are TGTGCCAGCCAAGAGGTAGGGGGCGCCGAGAAGCCGTTCTTC. This chain connects TRBV6-5 to TRBJ2-1, with 7 bases fitting TRBD1. This CDR3 spans 14 amino acids. The germline gives CDR1 MNHEY, CDR2 SVGAGI. J gave up 15 bases and V 8 bases, and 19 bases lay outside the gene matches.

The rearrangement links TRBV11-1 to TRBJ2-1, with TRBD2 matching over 9 bases. The CDR3 has 13 residues. Germline-derived CDR1 and CDR2 are SGHAT and FQDESV (reference sequence). V gave up 6 bases and J gave up 7 bases; unmatched junction bases: 4. This chain's CDR3 is CASRGSGSNEQFF. DNA of the CDR3: TGTGCCAGCAGGGGTAGCGGGAGTAATGAGCAGTTCTTC.

J is TRBJ2-1 and V is TRBV2; D may be TRBD1 or TRBD2 (5 bases each). The V gene lost 6 bases and the J gene lost 1 base, with 10 bases spanning the gap. The CDR3 runs 14 residues. The germline CDR1 and CDR2 sequences are SNHLY and FYNNEI. The CDR3 protein is CASRAGTSYNEQFF. The CDR3, as DNA: TGTGCCAGCAGAGCCGGGACGTCCTACAATGAGCAGTTCTTC.